Listed here are 15 T cell receptor beta chains from one sample, sequenced in a study of CD8+ T cells in alopecia areata. Extraction and reverse transcription of RNA yielded cDNA as the sequencing template. Only in-frame clones appear in the TCRdb table, and some are missing; sequencing was by immunoSEQ multiplex PCR. The repertoire has around 140,000 clones, about 51% of them found once; the top ten carry roughly 0.9%. The sample consisted of CD4+ T cells sorted from blood, taken at week 0. The receptors originated from a human donor with alopecia areata.

This chain links TRBV6-5 with TRBJ1-5, with D possibly being TRBD1 (5 bases). Germline loops: CDR1 MNHEY, CDR2 SVGAGI. The CDR3 loop spans 14 amino acids. Trimming removed 5 bases from V and 6 bases from J, with 14 bases in between. As DNA, the CDR3 is TGTGCCAGCAGTGACTGGACACGAGTTCAGCCCCAGCATTTT. Its protein is CASSDWTRVQPQHF.

The genes are TRBV5-1 and TRBJ2-7, with 9 bases aligning to TRBD2. CDR1 is SGHRS and CDR2 is YFSETQ in the germline V gene. CDR3 length: 17 amino acids. V dropped 4 bases and J dropped 0; count of bases not matched to a gene: 11. The CDR3 nucleotides are TGCGCCAGCAGCGCCCGAGATAGCGGGAGCCGCTCCTACGAGCAGTACTTC. This encodes CASSARDSGSRSYEQYF.

This clone was seen more than once but under ten times. This chain uses TRBV29-1 with TRBJ2-5; a weak D match, TRBD2 (5 bases). This CDR3 has 15 amino acids. Germline CDR1 is SQVTM and CDR2 is ANQGSEA. Deletions cut 6 bases from V and 1 base from J, with 18 bases between. The CDR3 spells CSVRKIGLLQETQYF. CDR3 sequence (DNA): TGCAGCGTCAGAAAAATCGGACTCCTCCAAGAGACCCAGTACTTC. Complete variable domain (other parts from reference TRBV29-1 and TRBJ2-5): SAVISQKPSRDICQRGTSLTIQCQVDSQVTMMFWYRQQPGQSLTLIATANQGSEATYESGFVIDKFPISRPNLTFSTLTVSNMSPEDSSIYLCSVRKIGLLQETQYFGPGTRLLVL.

The J gene is TRBJ2-7, the V gene TRBV29-1, with 7 bases identical to TRBD1. V lost 2 bases, J lost 6 bases, and 10 bases stayed unmatched. The germline gives CDR1 SQVTM, CDR2 ANQGSEA. The CDR3 runs 14 residues. The CDR3: CSVELRGPTTEQYF. Here the CDR3 DNA reads TGCAGCGTTGAACTAAGGGGGCCCACCACCGAGCAGTACTTC.

This sequence joins TRBV15 and TRBJ2-5; no clear D. Germline values: CDR1 LNHNV, CDR2 YYDKDF (reference sequence). The V end lost 5 bases, the J end lost 0 bases, and 4 bases lay between the germline ends. This CDR3 has 12 amino acids. CDR3 nucleotides: TGTGCCACCAGCGGGTACCAAGAGACCCAGTACTTC. Translation gives CATSGYQETQYF.

This clone has a single count. V usage is TRBV27 and J usage is TRBJ2-1; 10 bases are shared with TRBD2. The germline V gene encodes CDR1 MNHEY and CDR2 SMNVEV (reference sequence). The V and J ends lost 0 bases and 2 bases, in that order; junction bases with no gene match: 13. CDR3 length: 20 residues. The CDR3 DNA reads as TGTGCCAGCAGTTTATCGGGGGGCCTAGCGGGAGTAGTCACCTACAATGAGCAGTTCTTC. Translation: CASSLSGGLAGVVTYNEQFF.

In its sample, this clone was seen once. The V and J genes are TRBV28 and TRBJ1-5; D not certain. The CDR3 runs to 15 residues. Trimming removed 2 bases at V and 5 bases at J, with 13 bases between. Per germline, CDR1 MDHEN and CDR2 SYDVKM. The CDR3 coding sequence is TGTGCCAGCAGTTTAAGGTCAGCAGTACATCAGCCCCAGCATTTT. This codes for CASSLRSAVHQPQHF. Variable domain in full (rest from reference TRBV28 and TRBJ1-5): DVKVTQSSRYLVKRTGEKVFLECVQDMDHENMFWYRQDPGLGLRLIYFSYDVKMKEKGDIPEGYSVSREKKERFSLILESASTNQTSMYLCASSLRSAVHQPQHFGDGTRLSIL.

This chain links TRBV29-1 with TRBJ2-3, with D uncertain. Germline V gives CDR1 SQVTM, CDR2 ANQGSEA. V was cut by 4 bases and J by 2 bases, with 10 bases left in between. This CDR3 is 13 amino acids long. DNA of the CDR3: TGCAGCGTTGCACGGCGGCTCACAGATACGCAGTATTTT. As protein: CSVARRLTDTQYF.

The chain uses TRBV27 and TRBJ1-2; a weak D match, TRBD1 (5 bases). The V gene lost 2 bases and the J gene lost 3 bases, with 13 bases spanning the gap. Per the germline V gene, CDR1 is MNHEY and CDR2 is SMNVEV (reference sequence). The CDR3 runs 15 residues. CDR3 nucleotide sequence: TGTGCCAGCAGTTTACGGGCCCCGGGGGACTATGGCTACACCTTC. Translated, it gives CASSLRAPGDYGYTF.

This rearrangement joins TRBV30 to TRBJ1-2; a possible D gene is TRBD1 (5 bases). The V and J ends lost 2 bases and 4 bases respectively, with 14 bases between them. Germline lookup yields CDR1 GTSNPN and CDR2 SVGIG (reference sequence). The CDR3 sequence is 14 residues long. Here the CDR3 DNA reads TGTGCCTGGAGTCCCGGGGCCTTTGGCTATGGCTACACCTTC. Translation gives CAWSPGAFGYGYTF.

The chain couples TRBV5-6 to TRBJ1-2, with 11 bases aligning to TRBD1. From germline, CDR1 is SGHDT and CDR2 YYEEEE. CDR3 size: 16 residues. Trimming removed 3 bases from V and 2 bases from J; junction bases left unmatched: 6. The CDR3 nucleotides are TGTGCCAGCAGCTACGGACAGGGGGCCTCGAACTATGGCTACACCTTC. Amino acid sequence: CASSYGQGASNYGYTF. Based on the CDR3 plus reference TRBV5-6 and TRBJ1-2, the full variable domain is DAGVTQSPTHLIKTRGQQVTLRCSPKSGHDTVSWYQQALGQGPQFIFQYYEEEERQRGNFPDRFSGHQFPNYSSELNVNALLLGDSALYLCASSYGQGASNYGYTFGSGTRLTVV.

This clone is a singleton in its sample. CDR3 in DNA: TGTGCCAGCAGCTTGTCAGGGCCCCTGAACTATGGCTACACCTTC. Its protein product is CASSLSGPLNYGYTF. The chain combines TRBV7-9 with TRBJ1-2; D is perhaps TRBD1 (5 bases). This CDR3 comprises 15 residues. Per germline, CDR1 SEHNR and CDR2 FQNEAQ (reference sequence). V was clipped by 3 bases and J by 2 bases, with 13 bases between them.

The chain has TRBV25-1 and TRBJ2-1, with 8 bases matching TRBD1. The germline CDR1 and CDR2 sequences are MGHDK and SYGVNS. The CDR3 length is 15 residues. The V gene end was trimmed by 6 bases and the J gene end by 1 base; junction bases not matched to a gene: 5. CDR3: CASSRDRRSYNEQFF. The CDR3 DNA reads as TGTGCCAGCAGCCGGGACAGGAGATCCTACAATGAGCAGTTCTTC.

The chain combines TRBV30 with TRBJ2-3; D possibly corresponds to TRBD2 (6 bases). Per the germline V gene, CDR1 is GTSNPN and CDR2 is SVGIG (reference sequence). V was trimmed by 5 bases and J by 2 bases, leaving 17 bases between them. This CDR3 comprises 15 residues. The CDR3 bases are TGTGCCTGGGGGGGTGGTAGCGGCTACACAGATACGCAGTATTTT. Translating gives CAWGGGSGYTDTQYF.

The chain couples TRBV6-1 to TRBJ2-3, with 9 bases fitting TRBD1. The CDR3 spans 13 residues. Germline CDR1 is MNHNS and CDR2 is SASEGT. After removal of 4 bases from V and 9 bases from J, the junction contained 5 bases not matched to a gene. DNA of the CDR3: TGTGCCAGCAGTGGCACAGGGGGCAAGACGCAGTATTTT. Protein: CASSGTGGKTQYF.